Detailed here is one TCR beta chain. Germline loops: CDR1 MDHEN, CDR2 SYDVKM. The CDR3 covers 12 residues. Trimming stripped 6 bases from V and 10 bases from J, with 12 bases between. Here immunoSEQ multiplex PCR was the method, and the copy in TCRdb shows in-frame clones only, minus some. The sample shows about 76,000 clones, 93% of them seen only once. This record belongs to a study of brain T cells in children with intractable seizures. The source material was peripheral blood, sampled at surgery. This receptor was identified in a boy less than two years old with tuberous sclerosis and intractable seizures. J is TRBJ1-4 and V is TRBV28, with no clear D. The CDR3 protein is CASSPLAPKLFF. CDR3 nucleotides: TGTGCCAGCAGCCCCCTCGCGCCAAAACTGTTTTTT.